This T cell receptor beta chain was profiled in a study of blood T cell repertoires in COVID-19. Study details: Spain, Italy and the United States supplied samples that represented acute and convalescent COVID-19.

Data came from immunoSEQ multiplex PCR; TCRdb stores just in-frame clones and leaves some out. In the table there are tens of thousands of clones, roughly 80% of which are singletons. Trimming pared 6 bases from V and 0 bases from J, leaving 11 bases between. CDR3 length equals 15 residues. Per germline, CDR1 SEHNR and CDR2 FQNEAQ (reference sequence). The receptor's source is a human donor in a cohort sampled during active COVID-19. The J gene is TRBJ2-2, the V gene TRBV7-9; weak D call: TRBD1 (5 bases). Sequences were obtained from peripheral blood. The CDR3 here is CASRPTGTNTGELFF. The CDR3, as DNA: TGTGCCAGCAGGCCTACAGGAACGAACACCGGGGAGCTGTTTTTT.